Listed below are T cell receptor beta chains from one sample, sequenced in a study of blood T cell repertoires in COVID-19. Measured with immunoSEQ multiplex PCR; TCRdb has only the in-frame clones, and not every one. The sample yields about 130,000 clones, approximately 78% seen once. Source material: peripheral blood. The source of these receptors is a man aged 55-75 years who had recovered from COVID-19. Both conserved end residues are part of each CDR3. D genes are given only for firm matches. Rows give clone size only sometimes, using once, few, many, or a class for an expanded clone.

v_call	clone_size	cdr3_length	d_call	j_call	cdr3_aa	cdr3_nt
TRBV4-1	NA	17	TRBD2	TRBJ2-2	CASSYELAGVSTGELFF	TGCGCCAGCAGCTACGAACTAGCGGGGGTTTCCACCGGGGAGCTGTTTTTT
TRBV6-2/TRBV6-3	NA	15	NA	TRBJ2-7	CASSPLAPINYEQYF	TGTGCCAGCAGTCCGCTAGCGCCGATTAACTACGAGCAGTACTTC
TRBV28	NA	14	TRBD1	TRBJ1-5	CASSLRQGGQPQHF	TGTGCCAGCAGTTTGCGACAGGGAGGACAGCCCCAGCATTTT
TRBV15	NA	18	NA	TRBJ2-5	CATSSTKQEFERRETQYF	TGTGCCACCAGCAGTACCAAGCAAGAATTTGAAAGGAGAGAGACCCAGTACTTC
TRBV6-6	NA	14	NA	TRBJ1-2	CASSYTGNSYGYTF	TGTGCCAGCAGTTACACAGGGAACTCCTATGGCTACACCTTC
TRBV7-3	NA	12	NA	TRBJ2-6	CASSLGADVLTF	TGTGCCAGCAGCTTAGGAGCGGACGTCCTGACTTTC
TRBV6-5	NA	15	NA	TRBJ1-4	CASSPLGATNEKLFF	TGTGCCAGCAGTCCCCTGGGCGCAACTAATGAAAAACTGTTTTTT
TRBV14	NA	16	NA	TRBJ1-4	CASSPLGPPGYEKLFF	TGTGCCAGCAGCCCCCTAGGACCTCCGGGGTATGAAAAACTGTTTTTT
TRBV10-3	NA	14	NA	TRBJ1-3	CAISASGSLDTIYF	TGTGCCATCAGTGCCTCGGGATCCCTCGACACCATATATTTT
TRBV10-3	NA	15	NA	TRBJ1-1	CAISEVGAGGTEAFF	TGTGCCATCAGTGAGGTTGGTGCGGGGGGGACTGAAGCTTTCTTT
TRBV6-6	few	16	NA	TRBJ2-2	CASSYSGGPRTGELFF	TGTGCCAGCAGTTACTCTGGCGGCCCGCGGACCGGGGAGCTGTTTTTT
TRBV6-2/TRBV6-3	NA	13	NA	TRBJ1-2	CASSWSRDYGYTF	TGTGCCAGCAGTTGGAGCAGGGACTATGGCTACACCTTC
TRBV4-2	NA	14	TRBD2	TRBJ2-6	CASSPSGGGNVLTF	TGTGCCAGCAGCCCTAGCGGGGGGGGAAACGTCCTGACTTTC
TRBV20-1	NA	11	NA	TRBJ2-5	CSAAGKETQYF	TGCAGTGCGGCGGGAAAAGAGACCCAGTACTTC
TRBV30	NA	13	NA	TRBJ1-1	CACPRGENTEAFF	TGTGCCTGCCCCCGGGGAGAGAACACTGAAGCTTTCTTT
TRBV6-4	few	16	TRBD2	TRBJ2-3	CASSVLAGGSTDTQYF	TGTGCCAGCAGTGTACTAGCGGGGGGCAGCACAGATACGCAGTATTTT
TRBV7-2	NA	12	NA	TRBJ2-3	CASSPELDTQYF	TGTGCCAGCAGCCCCGAGTTGGATACGCAGTATTTT
TRBV19	NA	17	TRBD1	TRBJ2-7	CASSSNVPGTGVHEQYF	TGTGCCAGTAGCAGTAACGTACCTGGGACAGGGGTCCACGAGCAGTACTTC
TRBV6-5	NA	16	TRBD2	TRBJ2-1	CASSFAGTSGSDEQFF	TGTGCCAGCAGTTTCGCCGGGACTAGCGGGAGCGATGAGCAGTTCTTC
TRBV6-2/TRBV6-3	NA	15	TRBD2	TRBJ2-1	CASSRGLAGVDEQFF	TGTGCCAGCAGTCGGGGACTAGCGGGAGTTGATGAGCAGTTCTTC
TRBV4-3	few	15	NA	TRBJ2-2	CASSGPSAGNGELFF	TGCGCCAGCAGCGGGCCGAGCGCCGGGAACGGGGAGCTGTTTTTT
TRBV12-3/TRBV12-4	once	13	NA	TRBJ2-3	CASSDRQTGGQYF	TGTGCCAGCAGTGATCGACAGACCGGGGGGCAGTATTTT
TRBV25-1	NA	14	TRBD1	TRBJ1-2	CASSAQGDLYGYTF	TGTGCCAGCAGTGCACAGGGGGACCTCTATGGCTACACCTTC
TRBV19	NA	16	NA	TRBJ1-1	CASTDGGWGRTTEAFF	TGTGCCAGTACCGATGGGGGGTGGGGCAGGACCACTGAAGCTTTCTTT
TRBV10-3	NA	15	TRBD2	TRBJ2-2	CAIGTSGGNTGELFF	TGTGCCATCGGAACTAGCGGGGGGAACACCGGGGAGCTGTTTTTT
TRBV5-6	NA	16	TRBD2	TRBJ2-2	CASSLEGLVGAGELFF	TGTGCCAGCAGCTTGGAGGGACTAGTGGGGGCCGGGGAGCTGTTTTTT
TRBV9	NA	15	TRBD1	TRBJ2-1	CASSPTGGSYNEQFF	TGTGCCAGCAGCCCTACAGGGGGCTCCTACAATGAGCAGTTCTTC
TRBV7-2	once	14	NA	TRBJ2-7	CASSSRGTSYEQYF	TGTGCCAGCAGCTCTAGGGGCACCTCCTACGAGCAGTACTTC
TRBV5-4	NA	16	TRBD1	TRBJ2-7	CASSSGTGDRRYEQYF	TGTGCCAGCAGCTCCGGGACAGGGGATCGGCGCTACGAGCAGTACTTC
TRBV6-1	NA	13	NA	TRBJ1-2	CASSEAGPGRDTF	TGTGCCAGCAGTGAAGCGGGCCCGGGGAGAGATACCTTC
TRBV4-1	NA	15	TRBD2	TRBJ2-7	CASSSLAGARYEQYF	TGCGCCAGCAGCTCCTTAGCGGGAGCCCGATACGAGCAGTACTTC
TRBV3-1/TRBV3-2	NA	17	NA	TRBJ2-7	CASSQDYGGTITYEQYF	TGTGCCAGCAGCCAAGATTATGGAGGTACTATAACCTACGAGCAGTACTTC
TRBV11-2	NA	15	NA	TRBJ2-7	CASSLVARGTYEQYF	TGTGCCAGCAGCTTAGTGGCGAGGGGGACCTACGAGCAGTACTTC
TRBV4-3	NA	17	TRBD2	TRBJ2-5	CASSQGLAGGGEETQYF	TGCGCCAGCAGCCAAGGACTAGCGGGAGGAGGGGAAGAGACCCAGTACTTC
TRBV5-1	NA	13	NA	TRBJ1-2	CASSLARDRGYTF	TGCGCCAGCAGCTTGGCCCGGGATCGAGGCTACACCTTC